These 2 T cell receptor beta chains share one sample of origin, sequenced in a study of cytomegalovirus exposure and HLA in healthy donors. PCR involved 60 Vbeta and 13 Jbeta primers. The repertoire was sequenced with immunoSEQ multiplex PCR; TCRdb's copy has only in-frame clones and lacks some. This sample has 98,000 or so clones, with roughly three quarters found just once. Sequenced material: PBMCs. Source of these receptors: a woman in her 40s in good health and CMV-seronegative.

CDR3 amino acids: CASSGPYFTYNEQFF. In DNA, the CDR3 is TGTGCCAGTTCAGGTCCTTACTTTACCTACAATGAGCAGTTCTTC. The chain combines TRBV28 with TRBJ2-1; no reliable D call. The V and J ends lost 9 bases and 2 bases respectively, with 17 bases between them. This CDR3 is 15 amino acids long. Germline V gene sequence: CDR1 MDHEN, CDR2 SYDVKM.

CDR3: CASSDSAGGPNEQFF. Written as DNA, the CDR3 is TGTGCCAGCAGTGACTCAGCGGGAGGGCCCAATGAGCAGTTCTTC. The gene calls are TRBV6-4 and TRBJ2-1; 10 nucleotides align to TRBD2. This CDR3 spans 15 amino acids. Germline-derived CDR1 and CDR2 are MRHNA and SNTAGT. The V segment lost 0 bases and the J segment 6 bases; nucleotides outside the gene matches: 2.